Reported below is one TCR beta chain. The sample is drawn from a study of blood T cell repertoires in COVID-19. Background on the study: The United States, Italy and Spain provided the acute and convalescent COVID-19 samples. The analysed material was cDNA or gDNA that came from T cells, B-cell-depleted T cells, or PBMCs.

Original handling: Amplification of reference gene primers provided the estimated nucleated cell counts. Assay used: immunoSEQ multiplex PCR; TCRdb lists only in-frame clones, some missing. Clone size and the V and J calls come from that table; the DNA yielded D and trimming. This table has 140,000 or so clones, roughly 84% appearing once. Seattle researchers signed up patients amid active infection and tracked them longitudinally. This TCR was recovered from a young man with COVID-19, enrolled during active disease. Specimen: peripheral blood.

CDR3 bases: TGTGCCAGCAGCTTAGCACATTCCTACGAGCAGTACTTC. This translates into CASSLAHSYEQYF. The chain joins TRBV11-3 to TRBJ2-7; D unresolved. The CDR3 extends over 13 amino acids. The V end was cut by 1 base, the J end by 1 base, with 5 bases between. Germline V gene sequence: CDR1 SGHNT, CDR2 YENEEA.